These 10 T cell receptor beta chains were sequenced from one sample in a study of cytomegalovirus exposure and HLA in healthy donors. Use of 60 Vbeta and 13 Jbeta primers characterized the PCR. Clones were read by immunoSEQ multiplex PCR, and TCRdb kept only the in-frame ones, dropping some. This table holds about 52,000 clones, around 72% found once. Sequencing was carried out using PBMCs. Source of these receptors: a man aged 18 to 35 in good health and CMV-seronegative.

The rearrangement uses TRBV27 and TRBJ1-5; D not resolved. The germline V and J ends were trimmed by 2 bases and 7 bases, with 12 bases remaining between them. The germline V gene encodes CDR1 MNHEY and CDR2 SMNVEV (reference sequence). CDR3 size: 14 residues. CDR3 amino acids: CASSLVRAGQPQHF. For the CDR3, the DNA is TGTGCCAGCAGTTTAGTACGGGCGGGACAGCCCCAGCATTTT.

This chain's CDR3 is CATGGDRTYEQYF. CDR3 nucleotides: TGTGCCACGGGCGGGGACAGAACCTACGAGCAGTACTTC. J is TRBJ2-7 and V is TRBV28, with D maybe TRBD1 (7 bases). The CDR3 contains 13 residues. Germline CDR1 and CDR2: MDHEN and SYDVKM. The germline V and J ends were trimmed by 10 bases and 2 bases, with 15 bases remaining between them.

V and J are TRBV13 and TRBJ2-3; 14 nucleotides match TRBD2. CDR1 and CDR2 from the germline V gene are PRHDT and FYEKMQ (reference sequence). The CDR3 is 17 residues long. With 3 bases clipped from V and 5 bases from J, the junction kept 7 bases outside the gene matches. CDR3 DNA sequence: TGTGCCAGCAGCTTCCGGACTAGCGGGAGGCTCCAAGATACGCAGTATTTT. Its translation is CASSFRTSGRLQDTQYF.

V gene TRBV30 combines with J gene TRBJ1-4, with D possibly TRBD1 on 6 matching bases. V lost 7 bases to trimming and J lost 8 bases, with 14 bases between them. CDR1 is GTSNPN, CDR2 SVGIG, per germline (reference sequence). This CDR3 is built from 12 residues. The CDR3 region has the DNA TGTGCCTCCACAGGGCCATCCGAAAAACTGTTTTTT. Encoded protein: CASTGPSEKLFF.

This chain uses TRBV9 with TRBJ2-1, with 7 bases matching TRBD1. Germline V gene data show CDR1 as SGDLS and CDR2 as YYNGEE. CDR3 length: 14 amino acids. Losses at the gene ends were 2 bases for V and 5 bases for J; bases not matched to a gene: 4. This CDR3 reads CASSVGDSNNEQFF. The DNA for the CDR3 is TGTGCCAGCAGCGTGGGGGACAGCAACAATGAGCAGTTCTTC.

The V call is TRBV30, the J call TRBJ1-1; 9 bases are shared with TRBD1. The germline gives CDR1 GTSNPN, CDR2 SVGIG (reference sequence). This CDR3 contains 15 residues. The V and J ends lost 1 base and 3 bases, in that order; junction bases with no gene match: 6. In DNA form, the CDR3 reads TGTGCCTGGAGTGACCGACGGACAGGGGACACTGAAGCTTTCTTT. Translated, it gives CAWSDRRTGDTEAFF.

The chain is built from TRBV6-4 and TRBJ2-2, with D hard to call. Trimming stripped 0 bases from V and 5 bases from J, with 4 bases between. The CDR3 totals 13 residues. In germline, CDR1 is MRHNA, CDR2 SNTAGT. The CDR3 loop reads CASSDSPTGELFF. CDR3 in DNA: TGTGCCAGCAGTGACTCTCCTACCGGGGAGCTGTTTTTT.

This clone was detected only a few times. The chain joins TRBV10-3 to TRBJ1-1; TRBD1 agrees at 7 bases. V lost 0 bases and J lost 4; bases outside the gene matches: 2. The CDR3 contains 14 residues. Germline loops: CDR1 ENHRY, CDR2 SYGVKD. CDR3 sequence reads: CAISESAGGTEAFF. The CDR3 coding sequence is TGTGCCATCAGTGAGTCGGCAGGGGGCACTGAAGCTTTCTTT.

This clone was found once. The rearrangement uses TRBV30 and TRBJ1-3, with D uncertain. Germline CDR1 reads GTSNPN; CDR2 reads SVGIG (reference sequence). V lost 0 bases and J 0 bases, leaving 9 bases between the germline ends. The CDR3 loop spans 15 amino acids. CDR3 residues: CAWSVAERSGNTIYF. For the CDR3, the DNA is TGTGCCTGGAGTGTAGCCGAACGCTCTGGAAACACCATATATTTT.

CDR3 residues: CAWTPTRLSGGYTF. The CDR3 coding sequence is TGTGCCTGGACTCCAACCCGCCTATCGGGAGGCTACACCTTC. The chain recombines TRBV30 with TRBJ1-2; D unresolved. The CDR3 extends over 14 amino acids. Trimming took off 4 bases at V and 8 bases at J, with 20 bases between the two ends. Germline CDR1 and CDR2: GTSNPN and SVGIG (reference sequence). The variable domain in full, completed from reference TRBV30 and TRBJ1-2, reads SQTIHQWPATLVQPVGSPLSLECTVEGTSNPNLYWYRQAAGRGLQLLFYSVGIGQISSEVPQNLSASRPQDRQFILSSKKLLLSDSGFYLCAWTPTRLSGGYTFGSGTRLTVV.